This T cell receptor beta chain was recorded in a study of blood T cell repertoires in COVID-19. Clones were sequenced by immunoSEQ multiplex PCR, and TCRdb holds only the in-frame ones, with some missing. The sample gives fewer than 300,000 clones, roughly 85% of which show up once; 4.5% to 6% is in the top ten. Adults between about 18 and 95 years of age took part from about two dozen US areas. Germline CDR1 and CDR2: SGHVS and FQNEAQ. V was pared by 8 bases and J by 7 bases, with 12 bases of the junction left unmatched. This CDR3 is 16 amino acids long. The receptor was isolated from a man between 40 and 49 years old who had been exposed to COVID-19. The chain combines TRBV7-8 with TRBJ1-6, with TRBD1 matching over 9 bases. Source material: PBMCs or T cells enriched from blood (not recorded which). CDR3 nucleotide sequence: TGTGCCAGCTCCGTACTTAACAGGGGGCGGAATTCACCCCTCCACTTT. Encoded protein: CASSVLNRGRNSPLHF.